A selection of T cell receptor beta chains follows, all from one sample in a study of glioma-infiltrating T cells after dendritic cell vaccination. TCRdb keeps only in-frame clones here, not all; method: immunoSEQ multiplex PCR. The sample shows tens of thousands of clones, over 65% of them seen only once. Sequenced here: blood, sampled after dendritic cell vaccination. The receptors originated from a human donor with glioblastoma. CDR3s include the opening cysteine and the closing phenylalanine or tryptophan. D genes are given only for firm matches. Clone size is shown for a subset of rows, as once, few, many or a class of expanded clone.

d_gene: NA; abundance: NA; v_gene: TRBV28; j_gene: TRBJ2-7; CDR3aa: CASSPTGQEQYF; CDR3nt: TGTGCCAGCAGCCCCACAGGGCAGGAGCAGTACTTC
d_gene: TRBD1; abundance: NA; v_gene: TRBV11-1; j_gene: TRBJ2-3; CDR3aa: CASSPPPPDRVGTDTQYF; CDR3nt: TGTGCCAGCAGCCCCCCTCCCCCTGACAGGGTCGGCACAGATACGCAGTATTTT
d_gene: TRBD1; abundance: NA; v_gene: TRBV5-1; j_gene: TRBJ2-2; CDR3aa: CASSSRQGPGELFF; CDR3nt: TGCGCCAGCAGCTCTAGACAGGGCCCCGGGGAGCTGTTTTTT
d_gene: NA; abundance: NA; v_gene: TRBV30; j_gene: TRBJ1-2; CDR3aa: CAWSQGGGWIYGYTF; CDR3nt: TGTGCCTGGAGTCAAGGCGGGGGGTGGATCTATGGCTACACCTTC
d_gene: NA; abundance: NA; v_gene: TRBV30; j_gene: TRBJ1-3; CDR3aa: CAWSVSGRGTIYF; CDR3nt: TGTGCCTGGAGTGTATCCGGACGGGGCACCATATATTTT
d_gene: NA; abundance: NA; v_gene: TRBV4-3; j_gene: TRBJ1-4; CDR3aa: CASSQDTGTTNEKLFF; CDR3nt: TGCGCCAGCAGCCAAGATACAGGAACAACTAATGAAAAACTGTTTTTT
d_gene: NA; abundance: NA; v_gene: TRBV27; j_gene: TRBJ1-1; CDR3aa: CASSLTTAGNTEAFF; CDR3nt: TGTGCCAGCAGTTTAACTACCGCGGGGAACACTGAAGCTTTCTTT
d_gene: TRBD2; abundance: NA; v_gene: TRBV10-1; j_gene: TRBJ2-5; CDR3aa: CASSRAGEETQYF; CDR3nt: TGCGCCAGCAGTCGGGCGGGGGAAGAGACCCAGTACTTC
d_gene: NA; abundance: NA; v_gene: TRBV2; j_gene: TRBJ1-1; CDR3aa: CASKFLHIFLEAFF; CDR3nt: TGTGCCAGCAAGTTTCTGCACATATTCCTTGAAGCTTTCTTT
d_gene: TRBD1; abundance: NA; v_gene: TRBV30; j_gene: TRBJ1-6; CDR3aa: CAWGVRGNSPLHF; CDR3nt: TGTGCCTGGGGTGTCAGGGGGAATTCACCCCTCCACTTT
d_gene: NA; abundance: NA; v_gene: TRBV7-8; j_gene: TRBJ1-2; CDR3aa: CASSLDRASESYTF; CDR3nt: TGTGCCAGCAGCTTAGACAGGGCCTCCGAGAGCTACACCTTC
d_gene: NA; abundance: NA; v_gene: TRBV13; j_gene: TRBJ1-1; CDR3aa: CASSLDREVNTEAFF; CDR3nt: TGTGCCAGCAGCTTAGACCGAGAGGTTAACACTGAAGCTTTCTTT
d_gene: TRBD2; abundance: NA; v_gene: TRBV27; j_gene: TRBJ2-7; CDR3aa: CASSLPGLVSSSYEQYF; CDR3nt: TGTGCCAGCAGTTTACCGGGACTAGTCTCCAGCTCCTACGAGCAGTACTTC
d_gene: NA; abundance: NA; v_gene: TRBV5-4; j_gene: TRBJ1-1; CDR3aa: CASSHNSGRTEAFF; CDR3nt: TGCGCCAGCAGCCACAACTCAGGTAGGACTGAAGCTTTCTTT
d_gene: TRBD1; abundance: NA; v_gene: TRBV4-1; j_gene: TRBJ1-4; CDR3aa: CASSQDGPGGLTNEKLFF; CDR3nt: TGCGCCAGCAGCCAAGATGGGCCAGGGGGATTGACTAATGAAAAACTGTTTTTT
d_gene: TRBD2; abundance: NA; v_gene: TRBV10-3; j_gene: TRBJ2-7; CDR3aa: CAISEFSGGPRYEQYF; CDR3nt: TGTGCCATCAGTGAGTTCAGCGGGGGGCCGCGGTACGAGCAGTACTTC
d_gene: TRBD1; abundance: NA; v_gene: TRBV5-1; j_gene: TRBJ1-1; CDR3aa: CASSLGGQGGTEAFF; CDR3nt: TGCGCCAGCAGCTTGGGGGGTCAGGGGGGCACTGAAGCTTTCTTT
d_gene: TRBD2; abundance: NA; v_gene: TRBV7-2; j_gene: TRBJ2-7; CDR3aa: CASSKPGTRTTYEQYF; CDR3nt: TGTGCCAGCAGCAAACCCGGGACTAGGACGACCTACGAGCAGTACTTC
d_gene: TRBD2; abundance: few; v_gene: TRBV6-5; j_gene: TRBJ2-5; CDR3aa: CASSLDLAGGQETQYF; CDR3nt: TGTGCCAGCAGTTTAGATCTAGCGGGGGGACAAGAGACCCAGTACTTC
d_gene: TRBD2; abundance: NA; v_gene: TRBV10-3; j_gene: TRBJ2-1; CDR3aa: CAIGGFGGGGSNEQFF; CDR3nt: TGTGCCATCGGGGGGTTTGGCGGGGGAGGATCTAATGAGCAGTTCTTC
d_gene: TRBD1; abundance: NA; v_gene: TRBV27; j_gene: TRBJ1-5; CDR3aa: CASSPMDRTKHQPQHF; CDR3nt: TGTGCCAGCAGTCCAATGGACAGGACGAAGCATCAGCCCCAGCATTTT
d_gene: NA; abundance: NA; v_gene: TRBV10-2; j_gene: TRBJ1-5; CDR3aa: CASSESGRNQPQHF; CDR3nt: TGCGCCAGCAGTGAGTCTGGGCGCAATCAGCCCCAGCATTTT
d_gene: TRBD1; abundance: NA; v_gene: TRBV2; j_gene: TRBJ1-2; CDR3aa: CASSDDRGINYGYTF; CDR3nt: TGTGCCAGCAGTGATGACAGGGGAATTAACTATGGCTACACCTTC
d_gene: NA; abundance: NA; v_gene: TRBV19; j_gene: TRBJ1-6; CDR3aa: CASSMERGSPLHF; CDR3nt: TGTGCCAGTAGTATGGAGCGCGGTTCACCCCTCCACTTT
d_gene: TRBD1; abundance: few; v_gene: TRBV5-6; j_gene: TRBJ2-7; CDR3aa: CASSLGDRGREQYF; CDR3nt: TGTGCCAGCAGCTTGGGGGACAGGGGTCGCGAGCAGTACTTC
d_gene: TRBD1; abundance: NA; v_gene: TRBV9; j_gene: TRBJ2-7; CDR3aa: CASSPGTGFYEQYF; CDR3nt: TGTGCCAGCAGCCCCGGGACAGGTTTCTACGAGCAGTACTTC
d_gene: NA; abundance: NA; v_gene: TRBV5-1; j_gene: TRBJ2-7; CDR3aa: CASSLDIVYEQYF; CDR3nt: TGCGCCAGCAGCTTGGATATCGTTTACGAGCAGTACTTC
d_gene: NA; abundance: NA; v_gene: TRBV9; j_gene: TRBJ2-3; CDR3aa: CASSVGTASPRYF; CDR3nt: TGTGCCAGCAGCGTAGGTACAGCCTCTCCGAGGTATTTT
d_gene: TRBD2; abundance: once; v_gene: TRBV6-5; j_gene: TRBJ2-7; CDR3aa: CASSYSGGSYEQYF; CDR3nt: TGTGCCAGCAGTTATAGCGGGGGGAGCTACGAGCAGTACTTC
d_gene: NA; abundance: NA; v_gene: TRBV4-1; j_gene: TRBJ2-7; CDR3aa: CASSDRDNYEQYF; CDR3nt: TGCGCCAGCAGCGACCGGGACAACTACGAGCAGTACTTC
d_gene: TRBD2; abundance: NA; v_gene: TRBV7-9; j_gene: TRBJ2-5; CDR3aa: CAGTSGGRQETQYF; CDR3nt: TGTGCCGGGACTAGCGGGGGCCGCCAAGAGACCCAGTACTTC
d_gene: NA; abundance: NA; v_gene: TRBV19; j_gene: TRBJ2-1; CDR3aa: CASSTGSRGRNEQFF; CDR3nt: TGTGCCAGTAGTACAGGTAGCCGTGGGAGAAATGAGCAGTTCTTC
d_gene: NA; abundance: NA; v_gene: TRBV2; j_gene: TRBJ2-4; CDR3aa: CASAPRNIQYF; CDR3nt: TGTGCCAGCGCCCCGCGGAACATTCAGTACTTC
d_gene: NA; abundance: NA; v_gene: TRBV4-2; j_gene: TRBJ2-3; CDR3aa: CASSLRPGTSTDTQYF; CDR3nt: TGTGCCAGCAGCTTAAGACCAGGAACTAGCACAGATACGCAGTATTTT
d_gene: TRBD1; abundance: NA; v_gene: TRBV12-5; j_gene: TRBJ1-5; CDR3aa: CASGGGQGYNQPQHF; CDR3nt: TGTGCTAGTGGTGGCGGACAGGGATACAATCAGCCCCAGCATTTT
d_gene: NA; abundance: NA; v_gene: TRBV7-9; j_gene: TRBJ2-7; CDR3aa: CASSLTRSYEQYF; CDR3nt: TGTGCCAGCAGCCTGACGAGGTCCTACGAGCAGTACTTC
d_gene: TRBD2; abundance: NA; v_gene: TRBV5-4; j_gene: TRBJ2-3; CDR3aa: CASSPRRGGINTQYF; CDR3nt: TGTGCCAGCAGCCCTCGGCGGGGGGGGATAAATACGCAGTATTTT
d_gene: NA; abundance: NA; v_gene: TRBV29-1; j_gene: TRBJ2-5; CDR3aa: CSVEDLAPGETQYF; CDR3nt: TGCAGCGTTGAAGACCTAGCCCCGGGCGAGACCCAGTACTTC
d_gene: TRBD1; abundance: NA; v_gene: TRBV28; j_gene: TRBJ2-7; CDR3aa: CASSLETGAPYF; CDR3nt: TGTGCCAGCAGTTTAGAGACAGGGGCCCCGTACTTC
d_gene: TRBD1; abundance: NA; v_gene: TRBV5-1; j_gene: TRBJ2-7; CDR3aa: CASSPIPGQGASEQYF; CDR3nt: TGCGCCAGCAGCCCAATACCGGGACAGGGGGCGAGCGAGCAGTACTTC
d_gene: NA; abundance: NA; v_gene: TRBV5-6; j_gene: TRBJ2-3; CDR3aa: CASAGTYTDTQYF; CDR3nt: TGTGCCAGCGCGGGAACCTACACAGATACGCAGTATTTT
d_gene: NA; abundance: NA; v_gene: TRBV5-1; j_gene: TRBJ2-7; CDR3aa: CASSLGGYRAAYEQYF; CDR3nt: TGCGCCAGCAGCTTGGGAGGGTACAGGGCCGCCTACGAGCAGTACTTC
d_gene: TRBD1; abundance: NA; v_gene: TRBV15; j_gene: TRBJ1-1; CDR3aa: CATSSSTGGNTEAFF; CDR3nt: TGTGCCACCAGCAGTAGTACAGGGGGGAACACTGAAGCTTTCTTT
d_gene: TRBD1; abundance: few; v_gene: TRBV19; j_gene: TRBJ1-5; CDR3aa: CASSGGGISFSNQPQHF; CDR3nt: TGTGCCAGTAGTGGAGGGGGCATATCGTTTAGCAATCAGCCCCAGCATTTT
d_gene: NA; abundance: few; v_gene: TRBV21-1; j_gene: TRBJ2-7; CDR3aa: CASSKSYRVHEQYF; CDR3nt: TGTGCCAGCAGCAAATCGTACAGGGTCCACGAGCAGTACTTC
d_gene: TRBD2; abundance: NA; v_gene: TRBV7-9; j_gene: TRBJ2-5; CDR3aa: CASSHGGGPRIETQYF; CDR3nt: TGTGCCAGCAGCCACGGGGGGGGGCCACGTATTGAGACCCAGTACTTC